What follows describes a single T cell receptor beta chain. Its antigen is unidentified. TCR sequencing used cDNA made by reverse transcription of extracted RNA. Here immunoSEQ multiplex PCR was the method, and the copy in TCRdb shows in-frame clones only, minus some. The sample lists about 180,000 clones, about 60% occurring once. The sample comes from a study of CD8+ T cells in alopecia areata. Background on the study: After 6 to 18 months of tofacitinib, follow-up continued 6 months off drug. Points from the study as a whole: Normal-skin resident alphabeta T cells also appear among scalp sample sequences.

CDR1 and CDR2 from the germline V gene are SQVTM and ANQGSEA. This CDR3 has 11 amino acids. With 8 bases removed from V and 7 bases from J, the gap between germline ends came to 14 bases. V gene TRBV29-1 combines with J gene TRBJ1-2, with D tentatively TRBD1 (6 bases). The sequencing used CD4+ T cells sorted from blood, collected at week 0. The receptor was derived from a human donor with alopecia areata. Here the CDR3 reads CSTRDIRGYTF. The CDR3 coding sequence is TGCAGCACCCGGGACATCCGTGGCTACACCTTC.